One and the same sample provided the 29 T cell receptor beta chains below, sequenced in a study of T cells of healthy individuals (dated by TCRdb to the late 2010s). To prepare the library, 5' RACE was applied. The instrument given in TCRdb is Illumina MiSeq. Clones were called with MiXCR by TCRdb after fastp trimmed the public reads at Q25, and only in-frame beta chains were retained. Each record represents a unique CDR3 protein, reported with the most common genes and DNA among its rows. The sample includes 40,000 to 60,000 distinct CDR3 sequences, with roughly 15% observed a single time. Of the sample, about 16% falls within the top ten clones. The source is a human donor in good health.

This rearrangement joins TRBV30 to TRBJ1-1, with D maybe TRBD1 (6 bases). CDR3 length equals 13 residues. Germline V gene sequence: CDR1 GTSNPN, CDR2 SVGIG (reference sequence). The ends were cut back, 3 bases at V and 11 bases at J, with 19 bases in the middle. CDR3: CAWSGQMGVAAFF. For the CDR3, the DNA is TGTGCCTGGAGCGGACAGATGGGGGTGGCCGCTTTCTTT. Variable domain in full (rest from reference TRBV30 and TRBJ1-1): SQTIHQWPATLVQPVGSPLSLECTVEGTSNPNLYWYRQAAGRGLQLLFYSVGIGQISSEVPQNLSASRPQDRQFILSSKKLLLSDSGFYLCAWSGQMGVAAFFGQGTRLTVV.

This clonotype was counted ten times or more. V and J are TRBV20-1 and TRBJ2-1; 9 bases are a match to TRBD1. With 3 bases clipped from V and 10 bases from J, the junction kept 7 bases outside the gene matches. Germline V gene data show CDR1 as DFQATT and CDR2 as SNEGSKA (reference sequence). The CDR3 sequence is 13 residues long. Here the CDR3 reads CSASDRGNWEQFF. The CDR3 region has the DNA TGCAGTGCTAGTGACAGGGGGAACTGGGAGCAGTTCTTC.

This clonotype was detected a few times. The V and J genes are TRBV4-3 and TRBJ2-7, with D perhaps being TRBD1 or TRBD2 (6 bases each). From germline, CDR1 is LGHNA and CDR2 YSLEER. The ends were cut back, 2 bases at V and 7 bases at J, with 15 bases in the middle. CDR3 size: 14 residues. In DNA, the CDR3 is TGCGCCAGCAGCCAAAAGTCGGGGGCGAGTGAGCAGTACTTC. Translated, it gives CASSQKSGASEQYF.

The chain joins TRBV20-1 to TRBJ2-1, with D possibly called TRBD1 or TRBD2 (5 bases each). This CDR3 has 12 residues. Germline-derived CDR1 and CDR2 are DFQATT and SNEGSKA (reference sequence). Trimming shortened V by 5 bases and J by 5 bases, and 10 bases separated the two germline ends. The CDR3 nucleotides are TGCAGTGCTTCCGGGGCTAACAATGAGCAGTTCTTC. This sequence encodes CSASGANNEQFF.

This clonotype was picked up a small number of times. In DNA form, the CDR3 reads TGTGCCAGCAGCTCGCCGGACAGGACTAATGAAAAACTGTTTTTT. This sequence encodes CASSSPDRTNEKLFF. The chain recombines TRBV5-5 with TRBJ1-4; TRBD1 matches at 7 bases. The CDR3 extends over 15 amino acids. From germline, CDR1 is SGHKS and CDR2 YYEKEE (reference sequence). The V gene end was trimmed by 3 bases and the J gene end by 2 bases; junction bases not matched to a gene: 4.

This clonotype was counted many times. The CDR3 DNA is TGTGCCAGCAGTCCCCGTTTGAGCCACGAGCAGTACTTC. Its translation is CASSPRLSHEQYF. The V and J genes are TRBV28 and TRBJ2-7; D call uncertain. This CDR3 region has 13 residues. V was cut by 5 bases and J by 5 bases, with 13 bases left in between. Germline V lookup: CDR1 MDHEN, CDR2 SYDVKM.

The CDR3 reads CSVEDGDRGRVGYTF. CDR3 sequence (DNA): TGCAGCGTTGAAGATGGGGACAGGGGGCGAGTGGGCTACACCTTC. This chain uses TRBV29-1 with TRBJ1-2; 12 nucleotides align to TRBD1. V trimming: 0 bases; J trimming: 8 bases; junction bases outside the gene matches: 7. Germline V gene data show CDR1 as SQVTM and CDR2 as ANQGSEA. CDR3 size: 15 residues.

This clonotype was detected ten times or more. The chain employs TRBV7-2 and TRBJ2-5; TRBD2 agrees at 8 bases. Germline CDR1 SGHTA, CDR2 FQGNSA. This CDR3 region has 16 residues. The V segment lost 0 bases and the J segment 5 bases; nucleotides outside the gene matches: 8. CDR3 sequence reads: CASSLASGRKMETQYF. CDR3 bases: TGTGCCAGCAGCTTAGCAAGCGGGAGAAAGATGGAGACCCAGTACTTC.

This clonotype was counted ten times or more. CDR3 amino acids: CASSGYEQYF. The DNA of the CDR3 is TGTGCCAGCAGTGGCTACGAGCAGTACTTC. The J gene is TRBJ2-7, the V gene TRBV28; the D is unclear. There are 10 residues in the CDR3. V was shortened by 5 bases and J by 3 bases, with 2 bases between the two germline ends. Germline values: CDR1 MDHEN, CDR2 SYDVKM.

This clonotype was observed a handful of times. This sequence joins TRBV4-2 and TRBJ2-4; a weak D match, TRBD1 (5 bases). Between the trimmed V and J ends, which lost 0 bases and 7 bases, there was a span of 16 bases. This CDR3 contains 16 residues. Germline CDR1 LGHNA, CDR2 YNFKEQ. The CDR3: CASSQEKAGLTNIQYF. CDR3 coding DNA: TGTGCCAGCAGCCAAGAAAAGGCAGGGCTGACGAACATTCAGTACTTC.

In this sample, this clonotype turned up many times. V and J are TRBV7-2 and TRBJ2-1; D is uncertain. The CDR3 extends over 15 amino acids. Trimming cost V 5 bases and J 0 bases, with 11 bases left between them. Germline values: CDR1 SGHTA, CDR2 FQGNSA. This CDR3 reads CASSRDPSSYNEQFF. CDR3 DNA: TGTGCCAGCAGCCGAGACCCTAGCTCCTACAATGAGCAGTTCTTC.

This clonotype was detected only a few times. The rearrangement links TRBV10-3 to TRBJ2-1, with 13 nucleotides matching TRBD2. The CDR3 is 14 residues long. V gave up 6 bases and J gave up 8 bases; unmatched junction bases: 4. Germline CDR1 reads ENHRY; CDR2 reads SYGVKD. The CDR3 loop reads CAIRRLAGGHEQFF. In nucleotides, the CDR3 is TGTGCCATCAGACGACTAGCGGGGGGCCATGAGCAGTTCTTC.

This chain links TRBV2 with TRBJ1-3; possible D gene TRBD1, 5 bases. V lost 6 bases and J lost 1, with 22 bases in between. Germline V CDR1 and CDR2: SNHLY, FYNNEI. The CDR3 consists of 18 residues. The CDR3 nucleotides are TGTGCCAGCAGCGTGGGACGGACCGGCCCGGAATCTGGAAACACCATATATTTT. Protein product: CASSVGRTGPESGNTIYF.

This clonotype was detected a few times. Here the CDR3 reads CASRERDAYTEAFF. The CDR3 DNA reads as TGCGCCAGCAGGGAGAGGGACGCATACACTGAAGCTTTCTTT. The chain uses TRBV5-1 and TRBJ1-1; possible D gene TRBD1, 5 bases. CDR3 size: 14 residues. Germline CDR1 is SGHRS and CDR2 is YFSETQ. Trimming stripped 5 bases from V and 3 bases from J, with 14 bases between.

This clonotype was observed many times. The chain has TRBV29-1 and TRBJ1-1, with 7 bases identical to TRBD1. CDR1 and CDR2 (germline): SQVTM, ANQGSEA. CDR3 length: 14 amino acids. Trimming removed 7 bases from V and 1 base from J; junction bases left unmatched: 9. CDR3 loop: CSAKPGTANTEAFF. CDR3 coding DNA: TGCAGCGCCAAACCCGGGACAGCGAACACTGAAGCTTTCTTT.

By sample share, this clonotype is medium-sized (0.01 to 0.1%). This chain links TRBV6-1 with TRBJ2-3, with D possibly matching TRBD2 (5 bases). Germline V gives CDR1 MNHNS, CDR2 SASEGT. CDR3 length equals 15 residues. Trimming stripped 6 bases from V and 2 bases from J, with 15 bases between. The CDR3 DNA reads as TGTGCCAGCAGGGACCACGGGGAGATCACAGATACGCAGTATTTT. Translating gives CASRDHGEITDTQYF.

The chain links TRBV9 to TRBJ1-1; perhaps TRBD1 as D (5 bases). There are 14 residues in the CDR3. Germline CDR1 reads SGDLS; CDR2 reads YYNGEE. V was trimmed by 4 bases and J by 3 bases, leaving 13 bases between them. The CDR3 loop reads CASSYGEGDTEAFF. CDR3 nucleotides: TGTGCCAGCAGCTACGGGGAAGGGGACACTGAAGCTTTCTTT.

The table lists this clonotype with many counts. This sequence joins TRBV18 and TRBJ2-6; 8 positions agree with TRBD2. V lost 2 bases, J lost 1 base, and 7 bases stayed unmatched. The CDR3 totals 18 residues. Germline CDR1 reads KGHSH; CDR2 reads LQKENI. This CDR3 is CASSPSPAGVSGANVLTF. The CDR3 DNA is TGTGCCAGCTCACCATCACCAGCGGGAGTTTCTGGGGCCAACGTCCTGACTTTC.

This clonotype was observed a few times. The rearrangement links TRBV19 to TRBJ2-5; D is perhaps TRBD1 or TRBD2 (6 bases each). There are 14 residues in the CDR3. With 6 bases removed from V and 0 bases from J, the gap between germline ends came to 11 bases. CDR1 is LNHDA and CDR2 is SQIVND in the germline V gene (reference sequence). The CDR3 loop is CASSPGGHQETQYF. The CDR3 coding sequence is TGTGCCAGTAGCCCTGGGGGGCACCAAGAGACCCAGTACTTC.

The chain uses TRBV7-2 and TRBJ1-4, with a possible D match to TRBD1 (5 bases). The CDR3 has 15 residues. V lost 1 base and J lost 4, with 10 bases in between. CDR1 SGHTA and CDR2 FQGNSA come from the germline V gene. In nucleotides, the CDR3 is TGTGCCAGCAGCTTAGGCTGGGGGGGTAATGAAAAACTGTTTTTT. This translates into CASSLGWGGNEKLFF.

The rearrangement joins TRBV11-3 to TRBJ1-1; TRBD1 agrees at 8 bases. This CDR3 comprises 16 residues. The junction had 12 bases not matched to a gene; V was cut back by 5 bases and J by 4 bases. Germline CDR1 SGHNT, CDR2 YENEEA. For the CDR3, the DNA is TGTGCCAGCAGCCGGGTAGGACAGGGACAAGGCACTGAAGCTTTCTTT. Its protein is CASSRVGQGQGTEAFF. The full variable domain, its missing parts supplied by reference TRBV11-3 and TRBJ1-1, is EAGVVQSPRYKIIEKKQPVAFWCNPISGHNTLYWYLQNLGQGPELLIRYENEEAVDDSQLPKDRFSAERLKGVDSTLKIQPAELGDSAVYLCASSRVGQGQGTEAFFGQGTRLTVV.

This clonotype was seen repeatedly, ten times or more. The genes are TRBV5-5 and TRBJ2-7; TRBD2 might be the D (5 bases). This CDR3 comprises 14 residues. CDR1 and CDR2 (germline): SGHKS, YYEKEE (reference sequence). V was pared by 5 bases and J by 3 bases, with 15 bases between. The CDR3 DNA sequence: TGTGCCAGCAGGCCTGATCGGAGCGGCTACGAGCAGTACTTC. Translation gives CASRPDRSGYEQYF.

V gene TRBV6-5 combines with J gene TRBJ2-7; a weak D match, TRBD1 (6 bases). This CDR3 spans 13 amino acids. The germline V gene has CDR1 MNHEY and CDR2 SVGAGI. Trimming cost V 2 bases and J 5 bases, with 10 bases left between them. CDR3 coding DNA: TGTGCCAGCAGTTACCACAGGGCGGACGAGCAGTACTTC. As protein: CASSYHRADEQYF.

The sample holds many counts of this clonotype. The chain employs TRBV28 and TRBJ1-1; 7 bases line up with TRBD1. J lost 5 bases, V lost 10 bases, and 10 bases had no gene match. This CDR3 is built from 13 residues. Germline CDR1 and CDR2: MDHEN and SYDVKM. The CDR3 is CATGEGGYTEAFF. The CDR3 DNA follows: TGTGCCACAGGGGAAGGGGGCTATACTGAAGCTTTCTTT.

This clonotype was seen a handful of times. The chain recombines TRBV20-1 with TRBJ2-1; 12 bases map to TRBD2. The germline V gene has CDR1 DFQATT and CDR2 SNEGSKA (reference sequence). V was clipped by 0 bases and J by 9 bases; unmatched bases: 6. This CDR3 is built from 15 residues. CDR3 DNA: TGCAGTGCTAGAGATGCGGCTAGCGGGAGGGCTGAGCAGTTCTTC. Translation gives CSARDAASGRAEQFF.

This clonotype was seen a few times. V and J are TRBV10-3 and TRBJ2-3; TRBD2 aligns across 10 bases. V lost 2 bases to trimming and J lost 4 bases; unmatched junction nucleotides: 3. The length of the CDR3 is 15 residues. Germline V CDR1 and CDR2: ENHRY, SYGVKD. Written as DNA, the CDR3 is TGTGCCATCAGTGAGGGTCTAGCGGGGGCAGATACGCAGTATTTT. Residues: CAISEGLAGADTQYF.

In its sample, this clonotype was seen many times. The rearrangement joins TRBV6-2 or TRBV6-3 to TRBJ2-5, with 7 bases matching TRBD1. In germline, CDR1 is MNHEY, CDR2 SVGEGT. V lost 5 bases and J lost 7; bases outside the gene matches: 7. The CDR3 is 13 residues long. CDR3 bases: TGTGCCAGCAGTGACGTCCCAGGGGGGACCCAGTACTTC. Its translation is CASSDVPGGTQYF.

The sample holds a few counts of this clonotype. V is TRBV6-2 or TRBV6-3 and J is TRBJ1-5; 10 bases line up with TRBD1. The CDR3 spans 15 residues. V shed 6 bases, J shed 4 bases, and the junction held 6 bases outside the gene matches. Germline CDR1 and CDR2: MNHEY and SVGEGT. CDR3 nucleotide sequence: TGTGCCAGCAGGGACGGACAGGGGGGAAATCAGCCCCAGCATTTT. Residues: CASRDGQGGNQPQHF.

This clonotype was counted a few times. The chain recombines TRBV7-2 with TRBJ1-5; TRBD1 agrees at 8 bases. The CDR3 is 19 residues long. Looked up from germline, CDR1 is SGHTA and CDR2 is FQGNSA. V shed 1 base, J shed 4 bases, and the junction held 15 bases outside the gene matches. The DNA for the CDR3 is TGTGCCAGCAGCTTAGTAAACGCGGCGGCAGGGGGCCGGAATCAGCCCCAGCATTTT. This codes for CASSLVNAAAGGRNQPQHF.